What follows is one TCR beta chain and its context. The target antigen is unknown. This entry comes from a study of T cell responses to AZD1222 COVID-19 vaccine. General observations from the study: Researchers took repertoire samples only after the peak T cell response had come. A reported finding is that nearly half of spike-specific TCRs target unmutated variant regions. Among those given AZD1222, only six or seven were seropositive at baseline. Mostly white British, mostly female donors; authors suggested clonal diversity may be underestimated.

The assay was immunoSEQ multiplex PCR, and TCRdb's table has in-frame clones only and misses some. There are 150,000 to 200,000 clones in the sample; around 93% occur only once, and 9.2% lies in the top ten. The receptor was derived from an adult in good health. Here the sequenced sample was peripheral blood, taken on day 0 of AZD1222 vaccination.

The CDR3 DNA is TGTGCCAGCAGTCCGGGACAGGGGGCCTACAATGAGCAGTTCTTC. It is translated as CASSPGQGAYNEQFF. The V and J genes are TRBV28 and TRBJ2-1; 11 bases are shared with TRBD1. From germline, CDR1 is MDHEN and CDR2 SYDVKM. V lost 5 bases to trimming and J lost 2 bases; unmatched junction nucleotides: 2. The CDR3 covers 15 residues.